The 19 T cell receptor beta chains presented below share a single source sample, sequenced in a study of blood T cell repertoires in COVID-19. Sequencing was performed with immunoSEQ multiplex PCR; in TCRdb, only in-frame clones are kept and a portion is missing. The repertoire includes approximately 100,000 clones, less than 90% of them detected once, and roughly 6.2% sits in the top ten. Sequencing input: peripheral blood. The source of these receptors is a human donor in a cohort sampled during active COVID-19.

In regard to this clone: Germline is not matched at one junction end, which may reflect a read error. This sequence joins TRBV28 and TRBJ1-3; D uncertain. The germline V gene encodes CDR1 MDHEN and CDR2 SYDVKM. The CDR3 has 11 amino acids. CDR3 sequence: CASSGNRDLLF. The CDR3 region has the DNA TGTGCCAGCAGCGGAAACCGGGATCTTCTTTTT.

The CDR3 sequence: CASSQEGGDPSTQQYF. CDR3 bases: TGCGCCAGCAGCCAAGAAGGGGGGGACCCCTCTACGCAGCAGTACTTC. V is TRBV4-1 and J is TRBJ2-7; possible D gene TRBD2, 7 bases. V lost 0 bases and J lost 8, with 20 bases in between. Germline assignment: CDR1 MGHRA and CDR2 YSYEKL. The CDR3 has 16 residues.

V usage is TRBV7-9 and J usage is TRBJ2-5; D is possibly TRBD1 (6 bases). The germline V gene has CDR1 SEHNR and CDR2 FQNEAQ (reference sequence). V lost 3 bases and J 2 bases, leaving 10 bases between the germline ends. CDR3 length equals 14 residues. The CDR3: CASSFYREQETQYF. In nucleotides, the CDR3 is TGTGCCAGCAGCTTCTACAGGGAACAAGAGACCCAGTACTTC.

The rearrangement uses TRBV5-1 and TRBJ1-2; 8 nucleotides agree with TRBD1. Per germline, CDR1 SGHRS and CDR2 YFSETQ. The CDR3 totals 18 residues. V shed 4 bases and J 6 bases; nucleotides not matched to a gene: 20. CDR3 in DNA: TGCGCCAGCAGCCGCCCGGGACAGGCCGTCGTAGGATCTGATGGCTACACCTTC. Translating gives CASSRPGQAVVGSDGYTF. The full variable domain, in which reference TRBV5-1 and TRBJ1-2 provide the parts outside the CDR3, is KAGVTQTPRYLIKTRGQQVTLSCSPISGHRSVSWYQQTPGQGLQFLFEYFSETQRNKGNFPGRFSGRQFSNSRSEMNVSTLELGDSALYLCASSRPGQAVVGSDGYTFGSGTRLTVV.

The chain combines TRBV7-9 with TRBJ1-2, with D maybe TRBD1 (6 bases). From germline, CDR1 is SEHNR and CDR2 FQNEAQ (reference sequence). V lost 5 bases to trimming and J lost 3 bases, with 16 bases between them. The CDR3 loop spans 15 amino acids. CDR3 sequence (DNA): TGTGCCAGCAGCGACTCAGGGGTGTTCGACTATGGCTACACCTTC. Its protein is CASSDSGVFDYGYTF.

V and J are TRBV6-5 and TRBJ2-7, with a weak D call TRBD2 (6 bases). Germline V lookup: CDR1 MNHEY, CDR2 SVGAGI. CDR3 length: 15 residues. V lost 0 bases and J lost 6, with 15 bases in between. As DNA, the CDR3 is TGTGCCAGCAGTTACTCAAGGGACGGGAGAGGCGAGCAGTACTTC. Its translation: CASSYSRDGRGEQYF.

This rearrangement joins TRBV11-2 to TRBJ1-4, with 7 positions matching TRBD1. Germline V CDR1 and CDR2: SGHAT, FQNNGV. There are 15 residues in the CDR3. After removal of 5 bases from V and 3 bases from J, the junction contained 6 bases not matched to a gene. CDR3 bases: TGTGCCAGCAGCCCCCGGGACAGCGCTAATGAAAAACTGTTTTTT. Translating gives CASSPRDSANEKLFF. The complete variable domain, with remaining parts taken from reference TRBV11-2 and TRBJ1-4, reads EAGVAQSPRYKIIEKRQSVAFWCNPISGHATLYWYQQILGQGPKLLIQFQNNGVVDDSQLPKDRFSAERLKGVDSTLKIQPAKLEDSAVYLCASSPRDSANEKLFFGSGTQLSVL.

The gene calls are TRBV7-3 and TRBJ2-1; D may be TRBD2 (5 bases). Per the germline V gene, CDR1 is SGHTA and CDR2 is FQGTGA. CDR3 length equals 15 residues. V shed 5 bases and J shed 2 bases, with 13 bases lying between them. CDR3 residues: CASSPGVAPYNEQFF. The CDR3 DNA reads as TGTGCCAGCAGCCCCGGGGTAGCGCCCTACAATGAGCAGTTCTTC.

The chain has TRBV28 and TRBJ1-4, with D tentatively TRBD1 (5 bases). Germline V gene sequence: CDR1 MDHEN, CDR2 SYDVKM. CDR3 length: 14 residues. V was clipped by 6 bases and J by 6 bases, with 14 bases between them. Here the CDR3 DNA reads TGTGCCAGCAGCCTGACCGGGGGGGATGAAAAACTGTTTTTT. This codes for CASSLTGGDEKLFF.

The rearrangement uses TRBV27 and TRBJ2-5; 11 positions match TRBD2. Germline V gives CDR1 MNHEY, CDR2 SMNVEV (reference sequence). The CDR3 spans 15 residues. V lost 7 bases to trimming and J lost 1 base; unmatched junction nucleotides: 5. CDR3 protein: CASTRTSGLQETQYF. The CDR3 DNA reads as TGTGCCAGCACCAGGACTAGCGGGCTCCAAGAGACCCAGTACTTC.

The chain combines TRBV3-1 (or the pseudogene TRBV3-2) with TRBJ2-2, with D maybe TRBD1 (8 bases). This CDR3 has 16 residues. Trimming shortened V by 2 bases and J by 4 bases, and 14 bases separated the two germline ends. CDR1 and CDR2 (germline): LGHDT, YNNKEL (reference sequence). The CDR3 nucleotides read TGTGCCAGCAGCCAATTGAGCGGGACAGGCACCGGGGAGCTGTTTTTT. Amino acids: CASSQLSGTGTGELFF.

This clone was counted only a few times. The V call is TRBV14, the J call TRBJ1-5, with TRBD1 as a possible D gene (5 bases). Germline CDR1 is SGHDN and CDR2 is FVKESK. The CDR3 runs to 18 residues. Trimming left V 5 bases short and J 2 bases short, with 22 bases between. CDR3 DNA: TGTGCCAGCAGCAAAGGGGTTCCAGGGATAAGAGGCAATCAGCCCCAGCATTTT. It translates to CASSKGVPGIRGNQPQHF.

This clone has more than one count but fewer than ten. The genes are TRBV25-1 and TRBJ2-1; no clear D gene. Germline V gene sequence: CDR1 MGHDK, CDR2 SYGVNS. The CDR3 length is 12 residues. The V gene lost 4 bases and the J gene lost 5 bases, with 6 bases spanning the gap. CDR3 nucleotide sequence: TGTGCCAGCAGTGTTACAAACAATGAGCAGTTCTTC. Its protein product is CASSVTNNEQFF.

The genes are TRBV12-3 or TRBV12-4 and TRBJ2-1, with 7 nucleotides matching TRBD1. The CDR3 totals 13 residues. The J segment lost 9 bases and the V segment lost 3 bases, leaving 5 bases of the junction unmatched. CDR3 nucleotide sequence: TGTGCCAGCAGTTTGACAGGGAGCGGTGAGCAGTTCTTC. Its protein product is CASSLTGSGEQFF.

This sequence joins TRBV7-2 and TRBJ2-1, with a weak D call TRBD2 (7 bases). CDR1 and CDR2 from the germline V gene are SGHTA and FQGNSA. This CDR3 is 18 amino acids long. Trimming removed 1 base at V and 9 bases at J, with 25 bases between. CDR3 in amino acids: CASSLGPARGGGTGEQFF. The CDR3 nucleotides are TGTGCCAGCAGCTTAGGTCCTGCTCGCGGGGGCGGAACCGGTGAGCAGTTCTTC.

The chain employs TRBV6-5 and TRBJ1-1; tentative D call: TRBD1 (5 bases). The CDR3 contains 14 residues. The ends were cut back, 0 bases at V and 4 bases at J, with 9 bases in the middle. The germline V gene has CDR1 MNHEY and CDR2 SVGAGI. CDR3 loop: CASSYSRGFTEAFF. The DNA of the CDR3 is TGTGCCAGCAGTTACTCGCGGGGGTTCACTGAAGCTTTCTTT.

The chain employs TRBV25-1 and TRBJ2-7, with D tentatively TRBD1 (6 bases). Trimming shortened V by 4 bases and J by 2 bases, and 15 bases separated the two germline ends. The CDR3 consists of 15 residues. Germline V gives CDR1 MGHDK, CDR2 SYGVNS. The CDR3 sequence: CASSVQGKGTYEQYF. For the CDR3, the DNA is TGTGCCAGCAGTGTCCAGGGGAAGGGGACCTACGAGCAGTACTTC.

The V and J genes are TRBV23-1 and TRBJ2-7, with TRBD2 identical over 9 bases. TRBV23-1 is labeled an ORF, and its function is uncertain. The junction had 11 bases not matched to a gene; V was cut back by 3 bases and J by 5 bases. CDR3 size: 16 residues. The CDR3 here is CASSHTKGLAPNEQYF. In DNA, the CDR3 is TGCGCCAGCAGTCATACGAAGGGACTAGCACCCAACGAGCAGTACTTC.

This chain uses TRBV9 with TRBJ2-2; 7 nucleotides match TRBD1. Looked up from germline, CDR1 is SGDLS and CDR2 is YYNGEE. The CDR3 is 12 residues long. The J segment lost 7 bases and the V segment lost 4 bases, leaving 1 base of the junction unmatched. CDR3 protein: CASSPGGGELFF. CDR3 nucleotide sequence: TGTGCCAGCAGCCCAGGGGGCGGGGAGCTGTTTTTT. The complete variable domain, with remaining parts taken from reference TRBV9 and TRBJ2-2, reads DSGVTQTPKHLITATGQRVTLRCSPRSGDLSVYWYQQSLDQGLQFLIQYYNGEERAKGNILERFSAQQFPDLHSELNLSSLELGDSALYFCASSPGGGELFFGEGSRLTVL.